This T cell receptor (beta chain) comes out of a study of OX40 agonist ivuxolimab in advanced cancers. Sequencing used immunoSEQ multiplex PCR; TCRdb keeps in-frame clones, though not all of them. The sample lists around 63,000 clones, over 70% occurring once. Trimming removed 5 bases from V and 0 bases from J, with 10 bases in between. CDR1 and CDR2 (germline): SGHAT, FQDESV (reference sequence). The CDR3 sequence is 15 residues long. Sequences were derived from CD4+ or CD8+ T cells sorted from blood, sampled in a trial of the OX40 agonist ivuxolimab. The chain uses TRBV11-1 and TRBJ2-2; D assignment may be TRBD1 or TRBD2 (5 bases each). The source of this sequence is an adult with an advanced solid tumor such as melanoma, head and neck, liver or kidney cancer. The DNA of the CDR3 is TGTGCCAGCAGCGCCGGGGCCCCGAACACCGGGGAGCTGTTTTTT. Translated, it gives CASSAGAPNTGELFF.